What follows are 32 T cell receptor beta chains derived from one specimen sequenced in a study of T cell repertoires in cytomegalovirus infection. TCRdb redid the calling of the reads with MiXCR, one entry per CDR3 protein. The sample lists a few hundred thousand distinct CDR3 sequences, around 30% occurring once. No antigen has been identified for these receptors. Material: cultured PBMCs, obtained from culture after CMV antigen stimulation. The receptors shown here come from a human donor in good health (CMV status not recorded). Some clones in this sample may be carry-over from other donors' samples.

V and J are TRBV12-5 and TRBJ2-1; 8 bases are shared with TRBD1. There are 13 residues in the CDR3. Per the germline V gene, CDR1 is LGHNT and CDR2 is FRNRAP. V shed 5 bases, J shed 6 bases, and the junction held 3 bases outside the gene matches. CDR3 loop: CASGTDRGNEQFF. CDR3 sequence (DNA): TGTGCTAGTGGTACCGACAGGGGCAATGAGCAGTTCTTC.

The V gene is TRBV7-2, the J gene TRBJ1-5; weak D call: TRBD1 (6 bases). V was pared by 5 bases and J by 4 bases, with 15 bases between. The CDR3 totals 15 residues. The germline V gene has CDR1 SGHTA and CDR2 FQGNSA. The chain's CDR3 is CASSPTGMGNQPQHF. The CDR3 DNA follows: TGTGCCAGCAGCCCCACAGGGATGGGGAATCAGCCCCAGCATTTT. Full variable domain (outside the CDR3, taken from reference TRBV7-2 and TRBJ1-5): GAGVSQSPSNKVTEKGKDVELRCDPISGHTALYWYRQSLGQGLEFLIYFQGNSAPDKSGLPSDRFSAERTGGSVSTLTIQRTQQEDSAVYLCASSPTGMGNQPQHFGDGTRLSIL.

This clonotype was picked up many times. The chain recombines TRBV7-2 with TRBJ2-1; 10 bases line up with TRBD2. J gave up 8 bases and V 1 base, and 23 bases lay outside the gene matches. Looked up from germline, CDR1 is SGHTA and CDR2 is FQGNSA. The CDR3 length is 21 residues. CDR3 in DNA: TGTGCCAGCAGCTTAGAGGGTCTGGCTAGCGGGAGAAGGCCCACGAGATATGAGCAGTTCTTC. Amino acids: CASSLEGLASGRRPTRYEQFF.

The gene calls are TRBV2 and TRBJ1-3; no firm D call. CDR3 length: 15 amino acids. Trimming stripped 2 bases from V and 0 bases from J, with 8 bases between. Germline V CDR1 and CDR2: SNHLY, FYNNEI. CDR3 loop: CASSETWVSGNTIYF. In nucleotides, the CDR3 is TGTGCCAGCAGTGAAACCTGGGTCTCTGGAAACACCATATATTTT.

V gene TRBV12-3 or TRBV12-4 combines with J gene TRBJ2-7, with D possibly being TRBD2 (6 bases). The CDR3 covers 13 residues. V lost 5 bases, J lost 6 bases, and 14 bases lay in between. CDR3 DNA: TGTGCCAGCAGTCGCCGGGACTCAGGCGAGCAGTACGTC. Its translation: CASSRRDSGEQYV.

This clonotype has a handful of counts. The chain links TRBV28 to TRBJ2-7; 9 bases align to TRBD1. Germline CDR1 is MDHEN and CDR2 is SYDVKM. The length of the CDR3 is 17 residues. V gave up 5 bases and J gave up 3 bases; unmatched junction bases: 14. The CDR3 here is CASSPEPGQGAIYEQYF. CDR3 in DNA: TGTGCCAGCAGTCCCGAACCGGGACAGGGAGCGATCTACGAGCAGTACTTC.

The chain links TRBV7-2 to TRBJ1-2; D might be TRBD1 (5 bases). CDR3 length: 16 residues. The germline V gene encodes CDR1 SGHTA and CDR2 FQGNSA. Trimming cost V 3 bases and J 2 bases, with 16 bases left between them. CDR3 in amino acids: CASSLTRGGFNYGYTF. The DNA of the CDR3 is TGTGCCAGCAGCTTGACAAGGGGCGGTTTCAACTATGGCTACACCTTC. The full variable domain, rest sourced from reference TRBV7-2 and TRBJ1-2, is GAGVSQSPSNKVTEKGKDVELRCDPISGHTALYWYRQSLGQGLEFLIYFQGNSAPDKSGLPSDRFSAERTGGSVSTLTIQRTQQEDSAVYLCASSLTRGGFNYGYTFGSGTRLTVV.

Many counts were recorded for this clonotype. The chain has TRBV7-2 and TRBJ2-1; D may be TRBD1 or TRBD2 (5 bases each). The V end lost 4 bases, the J end lost 4 bases, and 17 bases lay between the germline ends. Germline CDR1 SGHTA, CDR2 FQGNSA. CDR3 size: 16 residues. The DNA for the CDR3 is TGTGCCAGCAGCTCTCCGGGACGCCCGCCATACAATGAGCAGTTCTTC. Its protein product is CASSSPGRPPYNEQFF.

This clonotype turned up a few times. The V call is TRBV19, the J call TRBJ1-4; TRBD1 agrees at 9 bases. The CDR3 length is 15 residues. The V and J ends lost 5 bases and 6 bases, in that order; junction bases with no gene match: 7. Germline assignment: CDR1 LNHDA and CDR2 SQIVND (reference sequence). CDR3 residues: CASSAYRGLDEKLFF. The CDR3, as DNA: TGTGCCAGTAGTGCATACAGGGGGCTGGATGAAAAACTGTTTTTT.

The chain combines TRBV10-3 with TRBJ2-3, with a tentative D call TRBD1 (5 bases). V dropped 6 bases and J dropped 0 bases, with 13 bases sitting between them. Germline V CDR1 and CDR2: ENHRY, SYGVKD. The CDR3 is 15 amino acids. The chain's CDR3 is CAISAGRGSTDTQYF. CDR3 nucleotides: TGTGCCATCAGCGCCGGTAGGGGTAGCACAGATACGCAGTATTTT.

This clonotype has ten or more counts. The chain combines TRBV7-2 with TRBJ2-7, with D possibly TRBD2 on 6 matching bases. The CDR3 sequence is 15 residues long. Germline-derived CDR1 and CDR2 are SGHTA and FQGNSA. Trimming removed 5 bases at V and 0 bases at J, with 14 bases between. The DNA of the CDR3 is TGTGCCAGCAGCCTGGCGGGGCCCTCCTCCTACGAGCAGTACTTC. Its protein is CASSLAGPSSYEQYF.

This clonotype was picked up a small number of times. The chain employs TRBV4-3 and TRBJ1-5; the D is unclear. This CDR3 has 13 amino acids. The V end lost 0 bases, the J end lost 4 bases, and 4 bases lay between the germline ends. Germline loops: CDR1 LGHNA, CDR2 YSLEER. The DNA of the CDR3 is TGCGCCAGCAGCCAAGATCCGAATCAGCCCCAGCATTTT. Translation gives CASSQDPNQPQHF.

There are a few counts of this clonotype. The chain uses TRBV19 and TRBJ2-6, with D tentatively TRBD1 or TRBD2 (5 bases each). Per germline, CDR1 LNHDA and CDR2 SQIVND (reference sequence). The CDR3 totals 15 residues. V dropped 7 bases and J dropped 2 bases, with 12 bases sitting between them. CDR3 in amino acids: CASTFGGTGANVLTF. The CDR3 nucleotides read TGTGCCAGTACCTTTGGGGGTACTGGGGCCAACGTCCTGACTTTC.

The chain joins TRBV19 to TRBJ2-3; TRBD2 matches at 9 bases. This CDR3 is built from 20 residues. Germline V CDR1 and CDR2: LNHDA, SQIVND (reference sequence). Trimming removed 0 bases from V and 4 bases from J; junction bases left unmatched: 17. The CDR3 bases are TGTGCCAGTAGTATAGATCCCCGGTCATTAGCGGGGGAGCTTGCAGATACGCAGTATTTT. This translates into CASSIDPRSLAGELADTQYF.

The chain has TRBV7-2 and TRBJ1-2, with D possibly being TRBD1 (6 bases). V was clipped by 9 bases and J by 4 bases, with 15 bases between them. Per the germline V gene, CDR1 is SGHTA and CDR2 is FQGNSA. This CDR3 region has 13 residues. The CDR3 sequence: CASTTGPRYGYTF. The CDR3 DNA sequence: TGTGCCAGTACGACAGGACCCCGCTATGGCTACACCTTC.

J is TRBJ1-4 and V is TRBV29-1, with no clear D. V lost 4 bases and J 7 bases, leaving 16 bases between the germline ends. The CDR3 extends over 14 amino acids. Germline lookup yields CDR1 SQVTM and CDR2 ANQGSEA. The CDR3 nucleotides are TGCAGCGTTGTTGGGGTAGGAGCTGGTGAAAAACTGTTTTTT. Protein: CSVVGVGAGEKLFF.

The chain is built from TRBV7-8 and TRBJ2-3; D is undetermined. Germline V CDR1 and CDR2: SGHVS, FQNEAQ. Between the trimmed V and J ends, which lost 8 bases and 4 bases, there was a span of 13 bases. CDR3 length: 13 residues. The CDR3 region is CASRRNSADTQYF. CDR3 nucleotide sequence: TGTGCCAGCCGCCGGAACTCTGCAGATACGCAGTATTTT.

This clonotype turned up a few times. The chain couples TRBV7-6 to TRBJ2-2; 9 bases are a match to TRBD1. In germline, CDR1 is SGHVS, CDR2 FNYEAQ. There are 16 residues in the CDR3. V lost 5 bases to trimming and J lost 1 base; unmatched junction nucleotides: 5. This CDR3 reads CASSIPTGGNTGELFF. The CDR3 nucleotides read TGTGCCAGCAGCATCCCGACAGGGGGGAACACCGGGGAGCTGTTTTTT.

This chain connects TRBV4-1 to TRBJ2-2, with TRBD2 matching 7 bases. This CDR3 contains 19 residues. Germline V gene data show CDR1 as MGHRA and CDR2 as YSYEKL. The J segment lost 0 bases and the V segment lost 3 bases, leaving 13 bases of the junction unmatched. The DNA for the CDR3 is TGCGCCAGCAGCCAGTCGGCGGGAGCCTTGTTCGCGAACACCGGGGAGCTGTTTTTT. This gives the protein CASSQSAGALFANTGELFF.

This clonotype turned up a few times. This sequence joins TRBV28 and TRBJ2-2, with 11 nucleotides matching TRBD2. CDR3 size: 17 residues. The J segment lost 3 bases and the V segment lost 3 bases, leaving 6 bases of the junction unmatched. CDR1 is MDHEN, CDR2 SYDVKM, per germline. CDR3: CASSFDRGLADTGELFF. CDR3 coding DNA: TGTGCCAGCAGTTTCGATCGGGGACTAGCGGACACCGGGGAGCTGTTTTTT.

This clonotype has only a few counts. The rearrangement joins TRBV12-3 or TRBV12-4 to TRBJ2-2; 13 bases agree with TRBD2. J was trimmed by 6 bases and V by 6 bases; bases with no gene match: 4. The CDR3 runs 15 residues. CDR3 bases: TGTGCCAGCAGCCGGGGACTAGCGGGATCCGGGGAGCTGTTTTTT. Its translation: CASSRGLAGSGELFF.

The V gene is TRBV20-1, the J gene TRBJ2-7; 8 nucleotides match TRBD2. V shed 0 bases and J 0 bases; nucleotides not matched to a gene: 1. There are 14 residues in the CDR3. Germline V lookup: CDR1 DFQATT, CDR2 SNEGSKA (reference sequence). CDR3: CSARDSGDSYEQYF. CDR3 DNA sequence: TGCAGTGCTAGAGATAGCGGGGACTCCTACGAGCAGTACTTC.

V is TRBV9 and J is TRBJ2-5, with D unresolved. Germline V gives CDR1 SGDLS, CDR2 YYNGEE. Trimming removed 0 bases from V and 2 bases from J, with 8 bases in between. The CDR3 loop spans 14 amino acids. The CDR3 nucleotides are TGTGCCAGCAGCGTAGGGGTTAGACAAGAGACCCAGTACTTC. Translation gives CASSVGVRQETQYF.

The chain uses TRBV11-1 and TRBJ1-1, with a possible D match to TRBD1 (6 bases). CDR1 and CDR2 (germline): SGHAT, FQDESV (reference sequence). Trimming pared 5 bases from V and 3 bases from J, leaving 19 bases between. The CDR3 has 16 residues. CDR3 protein: CASSPRTRGKDTEAFF. CDR3 bases: TGTGCCAGCAGCCCTAGGACCAGGGGAAAAGACACTGAAGCTTTCTTT.

The V and J genes are TRBV29-1 and TRBJ2-5; TRBD1 matches at 10 bases. CDR3 length: 15 residues. Germline CDR1 is SQVTM and CDR2 is ANQGSEA. V was clipped by 8 bases and J by 8 bases; unmatched bases: 17. Written as DNA, the CDR3 is TGCAGCTACATGACAGGGGGCTCTTTCCAAGGCACCCAGTACTTC. Encoded protein: CSYMTGGSFQGTQYF.

V gene TRBV4-1 combines with J gene TRBJ2-1; possible D gene TRBD2, 5 bases. The CDR3 has 15 amino acids. Germline V gene lookup returns CDR1 MGHRA and CDR2 YSYEKL. Between the trimmed V and J ends, which lost 7 bases and 4 bases, there was a span of 17 bases. In DNA form, the CDR3 reads TGCGCCAGCACCTACTCTAGCACGAGGTACAATGAGCAGTTCTTC. This sequence encodes CASTYSSTRYNEQFF.

The rearrangement links TRBV5-4 to TRBJ2-1, with TRBD1 identical over 7 bases. CDR3 length: 15 amino acids. The V gene end was trimmed by 0 bases and the J gene end by 5 bases; junction bases not matched to a gene: 5. Germline lookup yields CDR1 SGHNT and CDR2 YYREEE (reference sequence). The CDR3 sequence is CASSLAVGQNNEQFF. Written as DNA, the CDR3 is TGTGCCAGCAGCTTGGCCGTGGGACAGAACAATGAGCAGTTCTTC.

J is TRBJ2-5 and V is TRBV20-1; 8 bases map to TRBD2. The germline CDR1 and CDR2 sequences are DFQATT and SNEGSKA (reference sequence). With V trimmed by 1 base and J by 5 bases, 12 bases remained unmatched. This CDR3 spans 16 amino acids. CDR3 bases: TGCAGTGCTAGAGCGTTCTCCAGCGGGAGATTTGAGACCCAGTACTTC. Translation gives CSARAFSSGRFETQYF.

The gene calls are TRBV19 and TRBJ1-2, with D perhaps matching TRBD1 (5 bases). Germline CDR1 LNHDA, CDR2 SQIVND (reference sequence). V gave up 3 bases and J gave up 7 bases, with 18 bases separating them. This CDR3 has 15 residues. DNA of the CDR3: TGTGCCAGTAGTATCCCGAGGGTATCGGGGGGTGGCTACACCTTC. The encoded protein is CASSIPRVSGGGYTF.

The chain carries TRBV7-2 and TRBJ1-1, with D unclear. Germline loops: CDR1 SGHTA, CDR2 FQGNSA. The CDR3 runs to 12 residues. Trimming pared 2 bases from V and 7 bases from J, leaving 8 bases between. The CDR3 spells CASSLLRSEAFF. In nucleotides, the CDR3 is TGTGCCAGCAGCTTACTTCGGAGTGAAGCTTTCTTT.

DNA of the CDR3: TGTGCCACCAGTGATTCGCCTACAACCGGGACTCGATACAATGAGCAGTTCTTC. This encodes CATSDSPTTGTRYNEQFF. The J gene is TRBJ2-1, the V gene TRBV24-1; tentative D call: TRBD2 (6 bases). V lost 2 bases, J lost 4 bases, and 20 bases lay in between. This CDR3 is built from 18 residues. Per germline, CDR1 KGHDR and CDR2 SFDVKD.

The V gene is TRBV6-8, the J gene TRBJ2-1, with D possibly matching TRBD2 (5 bases). CDR3 length equals 18 residues. The V gene's germline CDR1 is MNHGY and CDR2 SAAAGT. The V end lost 2 bases, the J end lost 0 bases, and 17 bases lay between the germline ends. This CDR3 reads CASSYPETSAYSYNEQFF. The CDR3 nucleotides are TGTGCCAGCAGTTACCCCGAAACTAGTGCTTACTCCTACAATGAGCAGTTCTTC.